This T cell receptor beta chain was sequenced during a study of cytomegalovirus exposure and HLA in healthy donors. Study at large: The 120 validation repertoires used the same platform as the roughly 700 first-cohort repertoires (as reported by a later analysis).

This CDR3 comprises 14 residues. Germline CDR1 reads SQVTM; CDR2 reads ANQGSEA. Germline trimming cut 2 bases from V and 4 bases from J; bases unmatched to any gene: 4. Sequencing used immunoSEQ multiplex PCR; TCRdb keeps in-frame clones, though not all of them. The sample holds fewer than 150,000 clones, 70% to 85% seen once. Notes on this clone: Its antigen is as yet unknown.

Findings and caveats of the study: Most sequenced TCRs were rare (though some public TCRs occurred in many donors).

The clonotype was recovered from a young man in good health and CMV-seropositive. Sequencing was performed on PBMCs. The V and J genes are TRBV29-1 and TRBJ1-3; 8 positions agree with TRBD1. The CDR3: CSVERQGYGNTIYF. CDR3 nucleotide sequence: TGCAGCGTTGAACGACAGGGGTACGGAAACACCATATATTTT.